Included here is one TCR beta chain sequence, with context. The source of the sample is a study of control samples from healthy donors and cancer patients. Method: immunoSEQ multiplex PCR; TCRdb's copy keeps in-frame clones and lacks some. The sample has over 80,000 clones; 91% are singletons. The CDR3 runs to 13 residues. Germline-derived CDR1 and CDR2 are SGHRS and YFSETQ. Trimming pared 4 bases from V and 2 bases from J, leaving 10 bases between. The rearrangement uses TRBV5-1 and TRBJ2-7, with D uncertain. This TCR was sampled from a man aged 25-40 years in good health. The specimen was blood. CDR3: CASSPRTAYEQYF. The CDR3 DNA sequence: TGCGCCAGCAGCCCCCGGACGGCCTACGAGCAGTACTTC.